The 5 T cell receptor beta chains reported below all come from one sample, sequenced in a study of blood T cell repertoires in COVID-19. Clones were sequenced by immunoSEQ multiplex PCR, and TCRdb holds only the in-frame ones, with some missing. Here the sample spans fewer than 300,000 clones, 70% to 90% being singletons. Sequenced sample: peripheral blood. Receptors were obtained from a man aged 50 to 59 with COVID-19, enrolled during active disease.

The chain employs TRBV19 and TRBJ2-4, with D maybe TRBD2 (6 bases). Trimming took off 5 bases at V and 7 bases at J, with 18 bases between the two ends. This CDR3 contains 15 residues. The germline V gene encodes CDR1 LNHDA and CDR2 SQIVND (reference sequence). The CDR3 DNA reads TGTGCCAGTAGTCTGTCCCCGTCACGGGGGAACATTCAGTACTTC. Translating it yields CASSLSPSRGNIQYF.

The genes are TRBV19 and TRBJ1-1; the D gene is possibly TRBD1 (5 bases). Germline assignment: CDR1 LNHDA and CDR2 SQIVND (reference sequence). V shed 0 bases and J shed 4 bases, with 12 bases lying between them. This CDR3 is 15 amino acids long. CDR3 amino acids: CASSIDQGGGTEAFF. DNA of the CDR3: TGTGCCAGTAGTATAGATCAGGGCGGGGGCACTGAAGCTTTCTTT.

This clone came up once. This sequence joins TRBV25-1 and TRBJ2-2; tentatively, D is TRBD1 (5 bases). Trimming left V 6 bases short and J 4 bases short, with 15 bases between. The germline V gene encodes CDR1 MGHDK and CDR2 SYGVNS. The CDR3 consists of 15 residues. The DNA of the CDR3 is TGTGCCAGCAGCGCCCCAGGGCGAGGCACCGGGGAGCTGTTTTTT. Translated: CASSAPGRGTGELFF.

The chain carries TRBV28 and TRBJ1-1, with 7 bases lining up with TRBD1. The CDR3 runs to 11 residues. The V gene's germline CDR1 is MDHEN and CDR2 SYDVKM. The V segment lost 6 bases and the J segment 10 bases; nucleotides outside the gene matches: 5. The CDR3 sequence: CASRGGIVAFF. For the CDR3, the DNA is TGTGCCAGCAGAGGGGGCATAGTAGCTTTCTTT. Drawing the rest from reference TRBV28 and TRBJ1-1, the complete variable domain is DVKVTQSSRYLVKRTGEKVFLECVQDMDHENMFWYRQDPGLGLRLIYFSYDVKMKEKGDIPEGYSVSREKKERFSLILESASTNQTSMYLCASRGGIVAFFGQGTRLTVV.

This clone was detected once. This rearrangement joins TRBV7-2 to TRBJ2-3, with D maybe TRBD2 (5 bases). The CDR3 is 15 residues long. V was shortened by 4 bases and J by 10 bases, with 21 bases between the two germline ends. CDR1 is SGHTA and CDR2 is FQGNSA in the germline V gene. The CDR3 sequence is CASSSSGSAGIPQYF. The CDR3 DNA is TGTGCCAGCAGCTCCTCCGGGTCTGCCGGGATTCCGCAGTATTTT.